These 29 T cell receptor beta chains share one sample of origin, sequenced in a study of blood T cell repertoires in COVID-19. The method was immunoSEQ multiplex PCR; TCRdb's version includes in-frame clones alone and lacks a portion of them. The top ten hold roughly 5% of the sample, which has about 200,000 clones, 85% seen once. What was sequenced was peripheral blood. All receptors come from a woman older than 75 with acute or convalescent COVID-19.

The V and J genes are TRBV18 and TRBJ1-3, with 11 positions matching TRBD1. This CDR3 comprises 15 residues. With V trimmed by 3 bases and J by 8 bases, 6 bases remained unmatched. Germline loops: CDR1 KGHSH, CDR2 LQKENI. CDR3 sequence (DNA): TGTGCCAGCTCACCTGGACAGGGGGCATCTGACACCATATATTTT. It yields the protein CASSPGQGASDTIYF.

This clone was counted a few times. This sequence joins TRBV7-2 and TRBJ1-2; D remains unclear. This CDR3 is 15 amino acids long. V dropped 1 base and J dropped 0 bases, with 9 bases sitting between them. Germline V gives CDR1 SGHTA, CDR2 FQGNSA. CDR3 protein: CASSLDSNSNYGYTF. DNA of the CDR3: TGTGCCAGCAGCTTAGACAGTAACTCTAACTATGGCTACACCTTC.

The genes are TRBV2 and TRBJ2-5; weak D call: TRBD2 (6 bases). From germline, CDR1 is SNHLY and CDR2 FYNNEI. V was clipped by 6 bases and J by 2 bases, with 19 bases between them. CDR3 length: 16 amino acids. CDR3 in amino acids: CASSYQGRTQQETQYF. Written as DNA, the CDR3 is TGTGCCAGCAGCTATCAAGGGAGGACCCAACAAGAGACCCAGTACTTC.

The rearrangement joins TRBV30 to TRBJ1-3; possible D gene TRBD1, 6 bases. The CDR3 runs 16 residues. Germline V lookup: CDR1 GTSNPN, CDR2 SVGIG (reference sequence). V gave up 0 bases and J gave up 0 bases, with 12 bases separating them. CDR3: CAWSVLGTFSGNTIYF. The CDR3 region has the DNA TGTGCCTGGAGTGTATTGGGGACATTCTCTGGAAACACCATATATTTT.

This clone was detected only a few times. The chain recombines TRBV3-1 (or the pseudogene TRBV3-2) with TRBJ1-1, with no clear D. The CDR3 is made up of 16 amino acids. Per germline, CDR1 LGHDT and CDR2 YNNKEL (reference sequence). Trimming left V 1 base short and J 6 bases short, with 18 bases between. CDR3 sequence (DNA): TGTGCCAGCAGCCAAGTAGGGAAGGAGGGTTCGGCTGAAGCTTTCTTT. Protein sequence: CASSQVGKEGSAEAFF.

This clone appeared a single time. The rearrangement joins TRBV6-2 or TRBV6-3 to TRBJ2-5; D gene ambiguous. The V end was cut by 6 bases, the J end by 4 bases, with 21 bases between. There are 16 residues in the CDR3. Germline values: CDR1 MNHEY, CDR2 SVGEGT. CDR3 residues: CASSRIRVETGETQYF. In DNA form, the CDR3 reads TGTGCCAGCAGCCGGATCCGGGTCGAAACGGGAGAGACCCAGTACTTC.

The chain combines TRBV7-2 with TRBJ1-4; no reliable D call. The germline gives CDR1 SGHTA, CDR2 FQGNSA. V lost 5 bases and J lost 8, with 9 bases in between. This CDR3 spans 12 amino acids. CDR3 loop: CASSPEAEKLFF. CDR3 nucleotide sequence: TGTGCCAGCAGCCCGGAGGCCGAAAAACTGTTTTTT.

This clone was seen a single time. The CDR3 loop is CASSLQGRSQETQYF. The DNA of the CDR3 is TGTGCCAGCAGTTTGCAGGGGAGATCCCAAGAGACCCAGTACTTC. The chain carries TRBV28 and TRBJ2-5; the D gene is possibly TRBD1 (6 bases). This CDR3 has 15 residues. V dropped 3 bases and J dropped 1 base, with 12 bases sitting between them. Germline V CDR1 and CDR2: MDHEN, SYDVKM.

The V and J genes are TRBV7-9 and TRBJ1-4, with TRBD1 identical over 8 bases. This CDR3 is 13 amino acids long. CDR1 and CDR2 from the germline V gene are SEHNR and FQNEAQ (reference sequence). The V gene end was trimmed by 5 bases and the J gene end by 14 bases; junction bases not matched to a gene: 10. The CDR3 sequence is CASSASTGANLFF. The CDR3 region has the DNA TGTGCCAGCAGCGCCTCGACAGGGGCGAATCTGTTTTTT.

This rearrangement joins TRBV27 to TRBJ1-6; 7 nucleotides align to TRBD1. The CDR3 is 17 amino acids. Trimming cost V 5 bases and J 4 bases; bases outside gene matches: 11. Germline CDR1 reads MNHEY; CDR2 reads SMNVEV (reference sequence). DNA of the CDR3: TGTGCCAGCAGTCCCCGGACAGGACGTCCATATAATTCACCCCTCCACTTT. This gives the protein CASSPRTGRPYNSPLHF.

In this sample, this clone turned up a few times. The CDR3 nucleotides are TGTGCCAGCAGGTGGGGGGATGAAAAACTGTTTTTT. Its protein product is CASRWGDEKLFF. The chain carries TRBV2 and TRBJ1-4, with D possibly TRBD1 on 5 matching bases. Germline V gene sequence: CDR1 SNHLY, CDR2 FYNNEI. The CDR3 totals 12 residues. V lost 6 bases and J lost 6, with 8 bases in between.

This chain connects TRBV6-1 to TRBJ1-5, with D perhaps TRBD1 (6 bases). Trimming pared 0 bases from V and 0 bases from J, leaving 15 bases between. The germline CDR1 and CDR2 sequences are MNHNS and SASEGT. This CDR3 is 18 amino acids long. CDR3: CASSEAKQGLYSNQPQHF. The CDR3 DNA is TGTGCCAGCAGTGAAGCGAAACAGGGCCTCTATAGCAATCAGCCCCAGCATTTT.

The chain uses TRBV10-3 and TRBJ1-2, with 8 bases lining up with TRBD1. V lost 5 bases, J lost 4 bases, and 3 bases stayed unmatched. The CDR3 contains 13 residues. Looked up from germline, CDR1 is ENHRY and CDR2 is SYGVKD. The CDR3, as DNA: TGTGCCATCAGTACCGGGACAGGCTATGGCTACACCTTC. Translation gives CAISTGTGYGYTF.

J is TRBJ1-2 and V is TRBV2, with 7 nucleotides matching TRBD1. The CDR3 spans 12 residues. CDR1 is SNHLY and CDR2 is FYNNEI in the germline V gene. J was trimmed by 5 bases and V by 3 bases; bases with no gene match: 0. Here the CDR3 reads CASSEDRYGYTF. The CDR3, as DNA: TGTGCCAGCAGTGAGGACAGGTATGGCTACACCTTC. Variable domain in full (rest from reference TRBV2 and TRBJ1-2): EPEVTQTPSHQVTQMGQEVILRCVPISNHLYFYWYRQILGQKVEFLVSFYNNEISEKSEIFDDQFSVERPDGSNFTLKIRSTKLEDSAMYFCASSEDRYGYTFGSGTRLTVV.

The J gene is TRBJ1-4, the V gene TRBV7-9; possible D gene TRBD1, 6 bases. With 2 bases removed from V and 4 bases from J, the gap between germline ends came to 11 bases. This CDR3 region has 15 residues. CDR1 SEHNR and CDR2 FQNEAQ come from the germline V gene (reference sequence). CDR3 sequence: CASSLRTDNNEKLFF. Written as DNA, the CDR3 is TGTGCCAGCAGCTTACGGACAGACAATAATGAAAAACTGTTTTTT. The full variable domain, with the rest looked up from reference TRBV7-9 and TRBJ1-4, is DTGVSQNPRHKITKRGQNVTFRCDPISEHNRLYWYRQTLGQGPEFLTYFQNEAQLEKSRLLSDRFSAERPKGSFSTLEIQRTEQGDSAMYLCASSLRTDNNEKLFFGSGTQLSVL.

The CDR3 loop is CASRSGLIDNEKLFF. Here the CDR3 DNA reads TGCGCCAGCAGATCTGGACTGATTGATAATGAAAAACTGTTTTTT. V gene TRBV5-1 combines with J gene TRBJ1-4, with unresolved D. CDR1 and CDR2 from the germline V gene are SGHRS and YFSETQ. With 5 bases removed from V and 4 bases from J, the gap between germline ends came to 15 bases. The CDR3 sequence is 15 residues long.

The CDR3 nucleotides read TGTGCCAGCACCTCCCCGGGGTCAGGTACGCAGTATTTT. Its translation: CASTSPGSGTQYF. This rearrangement joins TRBV6-5 to TRBJ2-3; TRBD2 is a possible D gene (5 bases). This CDR3 region has 13 residues. Germline CDR1 reads MNHEY; CDR2 reads SVGAGI. Trimming stripped 7 bases from V and 8 bases from J, with 16 bases between.

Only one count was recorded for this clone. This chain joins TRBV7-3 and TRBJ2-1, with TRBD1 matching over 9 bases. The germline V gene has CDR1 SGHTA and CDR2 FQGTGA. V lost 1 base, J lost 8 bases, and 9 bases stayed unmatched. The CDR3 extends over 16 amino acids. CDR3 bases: TGTGCCAGCAGCTTAATTCGGACAGGGGTTTGGTATGAGCAGTTCTTC. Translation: CASSLIRTGVWYEQFF.

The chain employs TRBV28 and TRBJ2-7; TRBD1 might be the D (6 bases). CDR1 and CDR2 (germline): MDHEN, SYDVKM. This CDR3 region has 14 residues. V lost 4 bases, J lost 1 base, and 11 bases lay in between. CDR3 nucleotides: TGTGCCAGCAGTTCCACAGGGAAATCCTACGAGCAGTACTTC. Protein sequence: CASSSTGKSYEQYF.

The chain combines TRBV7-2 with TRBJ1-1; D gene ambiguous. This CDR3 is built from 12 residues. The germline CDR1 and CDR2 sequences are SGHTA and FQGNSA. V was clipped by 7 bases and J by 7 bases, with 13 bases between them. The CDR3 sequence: CASTFSVGEAFF. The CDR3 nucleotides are TGTGCCAGCACGTTTAGCGTAGGTGAAGCTTTCTTT.

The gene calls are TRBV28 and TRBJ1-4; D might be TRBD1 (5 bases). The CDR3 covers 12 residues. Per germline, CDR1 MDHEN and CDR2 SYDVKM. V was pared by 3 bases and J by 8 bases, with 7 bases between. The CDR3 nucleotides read TGTGCCAGCAGTTTTTACAGGGAAAAACTGTTTTTT. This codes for CASSFYREKLFF.

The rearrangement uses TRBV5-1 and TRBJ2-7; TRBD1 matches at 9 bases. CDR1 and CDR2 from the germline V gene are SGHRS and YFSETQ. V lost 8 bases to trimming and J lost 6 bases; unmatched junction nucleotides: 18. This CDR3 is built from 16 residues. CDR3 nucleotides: TGCGCCAGGCCATCCGAATTCCGGGACAGGGAGGGCGAGCAGTACTTC. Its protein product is CARPSEFRDREGEQYF.

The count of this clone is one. CDR3 loop: CASSVAAAANQPQHF. CDR3 in DNA: TGTGCCAGCAGCGTAGCTGCGGCAGCCAATCAGCCCCAGCATTTT. This sequence joins TRBV9 and TRBJ1-5; D remains ambiguous. The V gene's germline CDR1 is SGDLS and CDR2 YYNGEE. CDR3 length: 15 residues. Trimming shortened V by 0 bases and J by 3 bases, and 10 bases separated the two germline ends. Complete variable domain (other parts from reference TRBV9 and TRBJ1-5): DSGVTQTPKHLITATGQRVTLRCSPRSGDLSVYWYQQSLDQGLQFLIQYYNGEERAKGNILERFSAQQFPDLHSELNLSSLELGDSALYFCASSVAAAANQPQHFGDGTRLSIL.

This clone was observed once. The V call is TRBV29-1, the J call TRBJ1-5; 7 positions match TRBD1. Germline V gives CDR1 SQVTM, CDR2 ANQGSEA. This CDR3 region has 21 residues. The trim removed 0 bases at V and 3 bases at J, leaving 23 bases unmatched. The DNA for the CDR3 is TGCAGCGTTGAAGATTCCCCTAACCGGGACAGCATTCATCGGGCCAATCAGCCCCAGCATTTT. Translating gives CSVEDSPNRDSIHRANQPQHF. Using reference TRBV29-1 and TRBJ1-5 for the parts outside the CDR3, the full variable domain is SAVISQKPSRDICQRGTSLTIQCQVDSQVTMMFWYRQQPGQSLTLIATANQGSEATYESGFVIDKFPISRPNLTFSTLTVSNMSPEDSSIYLCSVEDSPNRDSIHRANQPQHFGDGTRLSIL.

CDR3 sequence (DNA): TGTGCCATCAGTGAGCCCAGGCTTACAGGGAACACTGAAGCTTTCTTT. The encoded protein is CAISEPRLTGNTEAFF. The chain combines TRBV10-3 with TRBJ1-1, with D possibly matching TRBD1 (5 bases). The CDR3 loop spans 16 amino acids. V lost 2 bases to trimming and J lost 1 base, with 14 bases between them. CDR1 and CDR2 from the germline V gene are ENHRY and SYGVKD.

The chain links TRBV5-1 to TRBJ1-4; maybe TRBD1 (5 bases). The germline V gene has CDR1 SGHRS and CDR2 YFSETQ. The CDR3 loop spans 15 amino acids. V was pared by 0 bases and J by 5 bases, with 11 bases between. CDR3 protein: CASSLEGLGNEKLFF. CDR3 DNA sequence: TGCGCCAGCAGCTTGGAGGGACTGGGGAATGAAAAACTGTTTTTT.

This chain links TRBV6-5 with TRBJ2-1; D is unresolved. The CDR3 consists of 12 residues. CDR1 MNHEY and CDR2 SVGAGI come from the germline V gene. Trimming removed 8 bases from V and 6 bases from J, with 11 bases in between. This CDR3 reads CASRSYGNEQFF. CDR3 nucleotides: TGTGCCAGCCGGAGCTACGGCAATGAGCAGTTCTTC.

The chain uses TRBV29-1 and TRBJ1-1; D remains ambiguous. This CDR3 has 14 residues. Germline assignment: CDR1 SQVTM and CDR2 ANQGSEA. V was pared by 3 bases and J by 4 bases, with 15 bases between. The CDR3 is CSVETQLRGTEAFF. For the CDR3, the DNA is TGCAGCGTTGAGACCCAGCTCCGAGGCACTGAAGCTTTCTTT.

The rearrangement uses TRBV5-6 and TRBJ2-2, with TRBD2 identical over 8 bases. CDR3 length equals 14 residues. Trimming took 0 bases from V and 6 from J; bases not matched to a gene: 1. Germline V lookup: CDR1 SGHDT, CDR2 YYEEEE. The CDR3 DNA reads TGTGCCAGCAGCTTGGGACTAGCGTCCGGGGAGCTGTTTTTT. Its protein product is CASSLGLASGELFF.